What follows are 30 T cell receptor beta chains derived from one specimen sequenced in a study of identical twins. TCRdb ran MiXCR on the 5' RACE reads and lists one entry per CDR3 protein. The sample consists of about 530,000 distinct CDR3 sequences, around 15% of them appearing once. These sequences were also reported in another study, on yellow fever vaccine responses in identical twins.

The sample was CD4+ T cells sorted from blood. The receptors originated from a woman younger than 30 in good health.

This clonotype showed up just a few times. The chain couples TRBV19 to TRBJ2-7; no clear D gene. CDR3 size: 14 residues. In germline, CDR1 is LNHDA, CDR2 SQIVND (reference sequence). The V end was cut by 3 bases, the J end by 0 bases, with 9 bases between. CDR3 sequence: CASSIGQISYEQYF. The DNA of the CDR3 is TGTGCCAGTAGTATCGGGCAGATCTCCTACGAGCAGTACTTC.

This chain connects TRBV11-3 to TRBJ1-1; D possibly corresponds to TRBD1 (5 bases). The CDR3 is made up of 14 amino acids. Trimming pared 1 base from V and 3 bases from J, leaving 9 bases between. Germline lookup yields CDR1 SGHNT and CDR2 YENEEA. CDR3 residues: CASSLGGDDTEAFF. CDR3 nucleotide sequence: TGTGCCAGCAGCTTAGGAGGGGATGACACTGAAGCTTTCTTT.

The V gene is TRBV29-1, the J gene TRBJ2-2; TRBD2 aligns across 11 bases. The CDR3 contains 17 residues. Germline V lookup: CDR1 SQVTM, CDR2 ANQGSEA. Losses at the gene ends were 1 base for V and 2 bases for J; bases not matched to a gene: 6. CDR3 sequence reads: CSVEGVSGRANTGELFF. Written as DNA, the CDR3 is TGCAGCGTTGAAGGGGTTAGCGGGAGGGCCAACACCGGGGAGCTGTTTTTT.

The chain combines TRBV7-9 with TRBJ2-5, with TRBD1 identical over 10 bases. CDR1 is SEHNR, CDR2 FQNEAQ, per germline (reference sequence). The CDR3 has 16 residues. The V gene end was trimmed by 0 bases and the J gene end by 6 bases; junction bases not matched to a gene: 7. The CDR3 DNA sequence: TGTGCCAGCAGCTTAGCCGGGACAGGGGAGTTAAAGACCCAGTACTTC. Encoded protein: CASSLAGTGELKTQYF.

Only a few counts were recorded for this clonotype. The chain couples TRBV7-9 to TRBJ2-1, with D maybe TRBD1 (5 bases). Germline loops: CDR1 SEHNR, CDR2 FQNEAQ (reference sequence). This CDR3 contains 16 residues. Trimming removed 5 bases at V and 6 bases at J, with 20 bases between. CDR3 residues: CASSLTSILRGNEQFF. CDR3 coding DNA: TGTGCCAGCAGCCTAACCAGCATTCTTAGGGGCAATGAGCAGTTCTTC. Using reference TRBV7-9 and TRBJ2-1 for the parts outside the CDR3, the full variable domain is DTGVSQNPRHKITKRGQNVTFRCDPISEHNRLYWYRQTLGQGPEFLTYFQNEAQLEKSRLLSDRFSAERPKGSFSTLEIQRTEQGDSAMYLCASSLTSILRGNEQFFGPGTRLTVL.

Only a few counts were recorded for this clonotype. The rearrangement links TRBV4-1 to TRBJ2-1; D not certain. Trimming stripped 0 bases from V and 7 bases from J, with 22 bases between. The CDR3 spans 18 residues. Germline values: CDR1 MGHRA, CDR2 YSYEKL. The CDR3 sequence is CASSQDRVWARFWNEQFF. Here the CDR3 DNA reads TGCGCCAGCAGCCAAGATAGGGTTTGGGCTAGGTTTTGGAATGAGCAGTTCTTC.

This clonotype occurred a few times. The chain uses TRBV24-1 and TRBJ2-1; 10 positions match TRBD2. The germline gives CDR1 KGHDR, CDR2 SFDVKD. After removal of 4 bases from V and 6 bases from J, the junction contained 8 bases not matched to a gene. The CDR3 loop spans 16 amino acids. CDR3 nucleotides: TGTGCCACCAGTGACCTAGCGGGAGAAGGGGGCAATGAGCAGTTCTTC. Protein sequence: CATSDLAGEGGNEQFF.

The CDR3 DNA follows: TGTGCCAGCAGTTTGCGCTTAAGTGGGGTTCACAGTGAAGCTTTCTTT. Translation gives CASSLRLSGVHSEAFF. The chain is built from TRBV12-3 or TRBV12-4 and TRBJ1-1; no clear D gene. V lost 3 bases, J lost 7 bases, and 21 bases lay in between. This CDR3 has 16 amino acids.

V gene TRBV7-8 combines with J gene TRBJ2-7; 8 bases line up with TRBD2. CDR3 length: 17 residues. V trimming: 2 bases; J trimming: 2 bases; junction bases outside the gene matches: 11. Germline V gene sequence: CDR1 SGHVS, CDR2 FQNEAQ. The CDR3 DNA follows: TGTGCCAGCAGCTTATGGAGCGGGAGTACCCCTACCTACGAGCAGTACTTC. Its translation: CASSLWSGSTPTYEQYF.

This clonotype was seen a few times. The chain has TRBV12-3 or TRBV12-4 and TRBJ2-3; D is perhaps TRBD2 (6 bases). Trimming took off 6 bases at V and 5 bases at J, with 21 bases between the two ends. CDR3 length: 16 amino acids. The CDR3: CASSQKEGFNRDTQYF. The CDR3, as DNA: TGTGCCAGCAGCCAGAAGGAGGGGTTTAACAGAGATACGCAGTATTTT.

There are a few counts of this clonotype. The CDR3 region is CASSAKQTQYF. The CDR3 DNA reads as TGTGCCAGCAGCGCCAAACAAACCCAGTACTTC. This sequence joins TRBV11-2 and TRBJ2-5; D is ambiguous. V was pared by 5 bases and J by 8 bases, with 9 bases between. Germline-derived CDR1 and CDR2 are SGHAT and FQNNGV. The CDR3 loop spans 11 amino acids. Supplemented by reference TRBV11-2 and TRBJ2-5, the full variable domain reads EAGVAQSPRYKIIEKRQSVAFWCNPISGHATLYWYQQILGQGPKLLIQFQNNGVVDDSQLPKDRFSAERLKGVDSTLKIQPAKLEDSAVYLCASSAKQTQYFGPGTRLLVL.

V is TRBV6-1 and J is TRBJ2-1, with TRBD1 as a possible D gene (5 bases). The germline V gene encodes CDR1 MNHNS and CDR2 SASEGT. V lost 6 bases and J lost 2, with 17 bases in between. The CDR3 contains 16 residues. This chain's CDR3 is CASSLDSPYPYNEQFF. The CDR3 DNA is TGTGCCAGCAGCCTAGACAGTCCTTACCCCTACAATGAGCAGTTCTTC.

This clonotype was recorded a few times. The chain uses TRBV28 and TRBJ2-2; perhaps TRBD2 as D (5 bases). The germline V and J ends were trimmed by 6 bases and 2 bases, with 13 bases remaining between them. Germline CDR1 is MDHEN and CDR2 is SYDVKM. The CDR3 has 15 amino acids. The CDR3 nucleotides are TGTGCCAGCAGCCCTCCCCCGGGAAACACCGGGGAGCTGTTTTTT. The encoded protein is CASSPPPGNTGELFF.

About this clonotype itself: At one of its ends the junction is not consistent with the germline gene, which may arise from a read error. J is TRBJ2-5 and V is TRBV20-1, with TRBD1 identical over 9 bases. In germline, CDR1 is DFQATT, CDR2 SNEGSKA (reference sequence). CDR3 size: 16 residues. CDR3 DNA: TGCTGTGCTAGAGGGACAGGGTGGGTGGTCGAAGAGACCCAGTACTTC. This gives the protein CCARGTGWVVEETQYF.

J is TRBJ1-6 and V is TRBV11-3, with D perhaps TRBD1 (5 bases). The ends were cut back, 1 base at V and 5 bases at J, with 12 bases in the middle. CDR1 and CDR2 (germline): SGHNT, YENEEA. The CDR3 length is 16 residues. CDR3 protein: CASSLGGFGNNSPLHF. CDR3 bases: TGTGCCAGCAGCTTAGGGGGGTTCGGGAATAATTCACCCCTCCACTTT.

This clonotype came up once. An end of the junction differs from the germline gene, which may be a read error. The rearrangement joins TRBV11-1 to TRBJ2-6, with D possibly matching TRBD2 (6 bases). CDR1 is SGHAT and CDR2 is FQDESV in the germline V gene (reference sequence). This CDR3 has 19 residues. CDR3 bases: TGTGCGAGCAGCTTAGGCCGCGAGATCCCGGGAGCAGGGGCCAACGTCCTGACTTTC. As protein: CASSLGREIPGAGANVLTF.

This clonotype was found a few times. V and J are TRBV2 and TRBJ2-5; perhaps TRBD1 as D (5 bases). This CDR3 region has 15 residues. Trimming stripped 2 bases from V and 4 bases from J, with 14 bases between. CDR1 and CDR2 from the germline V gene are SNHLY and FYNNEI. CDR3 sequence: CASSETVRVGETQYF. The CDR3 bases are TGTGCCAGCAGTGAAACGGTCAGGGTCGGAGAGACCCAGTACTTC.

This clonotype has a handful of counts. The chain joins TRBV3-1 to TRBJ1-6; tentatively, D is TRBD1 (6 bases). The CDR3 consists of 16 residues. With 7 bases removed from V and 13 bases from J, the gap between germline ends came to 26 bases. CDR1 is LGHDT and CDR2 is YNNKEL in the germline V gene (reference sequence). CDR3 region: CASTKRTTQGVFPLHF. The CDR3 nucleotides are TGTGCCAGCACCAAAAGGACGACACAGGGAGTTTTCCCCCTCCACTTT.

This clonotype was observed at least ten times. The V and J genes are TRBV12-3 or TRBV12-4 and TRBJ1-1, with D possibly TRBD1 on 5 matching bases. V was shortened by 7 bases and J by 0 bases, with 12 bases between the two germline ends. CDR3 length: 14 amino acids. CDR3 DNA: TGTGCCAGCAAACCGGGACGGTTGAACACTGAAGCTTTCTTT. It translates to CASKPGRLNTEAFF.

The rearrangement links TRBV20-1 to TRBJ2-3; D unresolved. The CDR3 covers 13 residues. Trimming removed 5 bases from V and 6 bases from J, with 15 bases in between. Germline V gene data show CDR1 as DFQATT and CDR2 as SNEGSKA (reference sequence). Here the CDR3 DNA reads TGCAGTGCTCTCAGACTGGAACTGGATACGCAGTATTTT. Its translation: CSALRLELDTQYF.

There are a few counts of this clonotype. The rearrangement uses TRBV20-1 and TRBJ2-1, with 7 nucleotides matching TRBD2. The V gene end was trimmed by 3 bases and the J gene end by 8 bases; junction bases not matched to a gene: 10. The germline V gene encodes CDR1 DFQATT and CDR2 SNEGSKA (reference sequence). There are 14 residues in the CDR3. DNA for the CDR3: TGCAGTGCTAGGAGACTAGCCCTTGCCGATGAGCAGTTCTTC. It encodes CSARRLALADEQFF.

The V and J genes are TRBV15 and TRBJ1-4; the match to TRBD1 covers 10 bases. The CDR3 is 19 residues long. Germline-derived CDR1 and CDR2 are LNHNV and YYDKDF (reference sequence). The junction had 12 bases not matched to a gene; V was cut back by 0 bases and J by 5 bases. CDR3 sequence (DNA): TGTGCCACCAGCAGAGATCCCACTTGGACAGGGGGAAAGAATGAAAAACTGTTTTTT. It translates to CATSRDPTWTGGKNEKLFF.

This clonotype occurred once. This may be a read error: a much more frequent sequence differs by one nucleotide. The chain combines TRBV20-1 with TRBJ1-6, with D possibly matching TRBD1 (6 bases). There are 16 residues in the CDR3. Germline V CDR1 and CDR2: DFQATT, SNEGSKA (reference sequence). In nucleotides, the CDR3 is TGCAGTGCTAGAGACATCTATGGGGGCTATGATTCACCCCTCCACTTT. Translation: CSARDIYGGYDSPLHF.

CDR3 sequence (DNA): TGTGCCACGGAAGGACTCACGGGGTACGAGCAGTACTTC. Translating it yields CATEGLTGYEQYF. V gene TRBV10-3 combines with J gene TRBJ2-7; weak D call: TRBD2 (5 bases). Germline V CDR1 and CDR2: ENHRY, SYGVKD. The length of the CDR3 is 13 residues. V gave up 10 bases and J gave up 4 bases, with 17 bases separating them.

Many counts were recorded for this clonotype. This chain connects TRBV12-3 or TRBV12-4 to TRBJ2-5, with D perhaps matching TRBD1 (6 bases). V gave up 7 bases and J gave up 7 bases, with 16 bases separating them. The CDR3 extends over 13 amino acids. CDR3 loop: CASNPQGRGTQYF. DNA of the CDR3: TGTGCCAGCAACCCACAGGGTCGGGGGACCCAGTACTTC.

The V and J genes are TRBV29-1 and TRBJ2-7; maybe TRBD1 (6 bases). Germline loops: CDR1 SQVTM, CDR2 ANQGSEA. The CDR3 covers 11 residues. V was clipped by 7 bases and J by 4 bases, with 11 bases between them. The CDR3 sequence is CSAGRGYEQYF. The CDR3 DNA follows: TGCAGCGCCGGCAGGGGATACGAGCAGTACTTC.

J is TRBJ2-7 and V is TRBV5-1; D possibly corresponds to TRBD1 (6 bases). CDR3 length equals 12 residues. V was clipped by 0 bases and J by 6 bases, with 7 bases between them. From germline, CDR1 is SGHRS and CDR2 YFSETQ. The CDR3 spells CASSLEGGEQYF. For the CDR3, the DNA is TGCGCCAGCAGCTTGGAAGGGGGCGAGCAGTACTTC.

The gene calls are TRBV5-1 and TRBJ2-3; tentatively, D is TRBD2 (5 bases). The CDR3 sequence is 15 residues long. Germline-derived CDR1 and CDR2 are SGHRS and YFSETQ. V was shortened by 1 base and J by 2 bases, with 11 bases between the two germline ends. The CDR3 nucleotides are TGCGCCAGCAGCTTGACTAGTTCACCCACAGATACGCAGTATTTT. It codes for CASSLTSSPTDTQYF.

J is TRBJ2-7 and V is TRBV20-1; TRBD2 matches 9 bases. The junction had 10 bases not matched to a gene; V was cut back by 4 bases and J by 3 bases. Germline loops: CDR1 DFQATT, CDR2 SNEGSKA (reference sequence). The CDR3 spans 15 residues. CDR3 in DNA: TGCAGTGCTAATGGTGGTTTAGCGGGAGTCTACGAGCAGTACTTC. Residues: CSANGGLAGVYEQYF.

The chain employs TRBV11-2 and TRBJ1-3; no clear D gene. The CDR3 has 14 amino acids. V was trimmed by 5 bases and J by 0 bases, leaving 8 bases between them. Germline V gives CDR1 SGHAT, CDR2 FQNNGV. CDR3 sequence (DNA): TGTGCCAGCAGCCGACAACGCTCTGGAAACACCATATATTTT. Its translation is CASSRQRSGNTIYF.